A single sample is the source of the 17 T cell receptor beta chains below, sequenced in a study of T cells in Graves' hyperthyroidism and ophthalmopathy. From RNA transcripts, TCR beta CDR3 regions were amplified. During a first-round RT-PCR of the TCR CDR3, the HTBI primer set was used. TCRdb used MiXCR to reprocess the multiplex PCR reads, holding one entry per CDR3 protein. The data show about 500,000 distinct CDR3 sequences, with approximately 17% seen just once and around 17% held by the top ten. Sequencing was performed on blood. These receptors came from a young woman with Graves' ophthalmopathy.

This chain links TRBV6-2 or TRBV6-3 with TRBJ1-2; 8 bases fit TRBD1. V shed 3 bases and J 4 bases; nucleotides not matched to a gene: 10. CDR1 MNHEY and CDR2 SVGEGT come from the germline V gene. The CDR3 is 16 residues long. CDR3 DNA: TGTGCCAGCAGTTATGGTGCCGGGACAGGCAGCTATGGCTACACCTTC. It is translated as CASSYGAGTGSYGYTF.

Many counts were recorded for this clonotype. The genes are TRBV9 and TRBJ2-3; 13 bases are a match to TRBD2. The CDR3 runs to 16 residues. CDR1 SGDLS and CDR2 YYNGEE come from the germline V gene. J was trimmed by 2 bases and V by 2 bases; bases with no gene match: 2. CDR3 sequence reads: CASSVGTSGTTDTQYF. The CDR3 DNA reads as TGTGCCAGCAGCGTCGGGACTAGCGGGACCACAGATACGCAGTATTTT.

This clonotype was seen ten or more times. The rearrangement links TRBV4-1 to TRBJ2-4; 7 bases agree with TRBD1. J gave up 8 bases and V 0 bases, and 4 bases lay outside the gene matches. The CDR3 is 14 residues long. Germline CDR1 MGHRA, CDR2 YSYEKL. DNA for the CDR3: TGCGCCAGCAGCCAAGAACAGGGGCGGGACATTCAGTACTTC. Translated, it gives CASSQEQGRDIQYF.

This clonotype turned up a few times. Since a much larger clone is just one base distant, this may be a read error. The CDR3 carries no conserved terminal phenylalanine or tryptophan, so it likely arises from a read error. The chain uses TRBV28 and TRBJ2-5, with 7 bases identical to TRBD1. J was trimmed by 2 bases and V by 6 bases; bases with no gene match: 6. Germline loops: CDR1 MDHEN, CDR2 SYDVKM. This CDR3 comprises 14 residues. Here the CDR3 reads CASRGDRVQETQYL. CDR3 DNA: TGTGCCAGCAGGGGGGACAGAGTTCAAGAGACCCAGTACCTC.

This clonotype was observed a handful of times. The rearrangement joins TRBV10-3 to TRBJ1-2; D unclear. This CDR3 contains 14 residues. V shed 3 bases and J shed 2 bases, with 10 bases lying between them. Germline CDR1 reads ENHRY; CDR2 reads SYGVKD. The CDR3 DNA reads as TGTGCCATCAGTGACTGGGGAGGGAACTATGGCTACACCTTC. It encodes CAISDWGGNYGYTF.

As concerns this clonotype: The junction differs from germline at one of its ends, possibly a read error. The chain joins TRBV5-1 to TRBJ2-7; no reliable D call. From germline, CDR1 is SGHRS and CDR2 YFSETQ. This CDR3 comprises 15 residues. The CDR3 DNA is TGTGCCAGCAGCCGAGGCGGAGAAACCCTAGGCGAGCAGTACTTC. As protein: CASSRGGETLGEQYF.

Comments on this clonotype: A read error is possible here, since a much larger clone lies one base away. The chain joins TRBV24-1 to TRBJ2-5, with TRBD2 matching over 8 bases. The last part of the DNA fits TRBJ2-1 better; the J call may be wrong. CDR3 length: 15 amino acids. Germline CDR1 reads KGHDR; CDR2 reads SFDVKD. CDR3 sequence (DNA): TGTGCCACCGCAGGGGCCGGCGGGGGGCAGGAGACCCAGTTCTTC. Protein: CATAGAGGGQETQFF.

V and J are TRBV5-1 and TRBJ1-6; TRBD1 agrees at 7 bases. In germline, CDR1 is SGHRS, CDR2 YFSETQ. V was pared by 6 bases and J by 6 bases, with 12 bases of the junction left unmatched. The CDR3 contains 16 residues. This CDR3 is CASTQGRGQSNSPLHF. For the CDR3, the DNA is TGCGCCAGCACCCAGGGTAGGGGACAGTCTAATTCACCCCTCCACTTT. Full variable domain (rest looked up from reference TRBV5-1 and TRBJ1-6): KAGVTQTPRYLIKTRGQQVTLSCSPISGHRSVSWYQQTPGQGLQFLFEYFSETQRNKGNFPGRFSGRQFSNSRSEMNVSTLELGDSALYLCASTQGRGQSNSPLHFGNGTRLTVT.

This clonotype appeared a few times. The genes are TRBV5-1 and TRBJ2-2, with D perhaps being TRBD1 or TRBD2 (5 bases each). CDR1 is SGHRS and CDR2 is YFSETQ in the germline V gene. V was trimmed by 2 bases and J by 3 bases, leaving 14 bases between them. The CDR3 contains 16 residues. CDR3 DNA: TGCGCCAGCAGCTTCTACCGGGACCTTTACACCGGGGAGCTGTTTTTT. Protein product: CASSFYRDLYTGELFF.

This clonotype has at least ten counts. V usage is TRBV28 and J usage is TRBJ2-5; TRBD1 aligns across 12 bases. This CDR3 spans 15 amino acids. CDR1 MDHEN and CDR2 SYDVKM come from the germline V gene. V dropped 7 bases and J dropped 4; count of bases not matched to a gene: 7. This CDR3 reads CASKGDRGRLETQYF. CDR3 nucleotides: TGTGCCAGCAAGGGGGACAGGGGGCGCTTAGAGACCCAGTACTTC.

This chain uses TRBV28 with TRBJ2-7; no reliable D call. The V gene lost 6 bases and the J gene lost 4 bases, with 19 bases spanning the gap. The length of the CDR3 is 15 residues. The V gene's germline CDR1 is MDHEN and CDR2 SYDVKM. The CDR3 reads CASRINLHLGYEQYF. DNA of the CDR3: TGTGCCAGCAGAATAAATTTACACCTTGGTTACGAGCAGTACTTC.

This clonotype was recorded a few times. This chain uses TRBV7-2 with TRBJ2-1; no reliable D call. Trimming took off 2 bases at V and 13 bases at J, with 15 bases between the two ends. The germline gives CDR1 SGHTA, CDR2 FQGNSA. The CDR3 sequence is 13 residues long. CDR3 sequence (DNA): TGTGCCAGCAGCTTAACCGCCAGCGCCGCCCAGTTCTTC. It encodes CASSLTASAAQFF.

This sequence joins TRBV6-1 and TRBJ2-7, with TRBD1 matching over 7 bases. Looked up from germline, CDR1 is MNHNS and CDR2 is SASEGT. V gave up 7 bases and J gave up 2 bases; unmatched junction bases: 2. The CDR3 runs 12 residues. The CDR3 spells CASMTGTYEQYF. As DNA, the CDR3 is TGTGCCAGCATGACAGGGACCTACGAGCAGTACTTC.

The chain uses TRBV7-2 and TRBJ2-7; maybe TRBD1 (6 bases). The V end lost 3 bases, the J end lost 6 bases, and 15 bases lay between the germline ends. Germline loops: CDR1 SGHTA, CDR2 FQGNSA. CDR3 length: 14 amino acids. The chain's CDR3 is CASSFLDRDTEQYF. DNA of the CDR3: TGTGCCAGCAGCTTTTTAGACCGGGACACCGAGCAGTACTTC.

The table lists this clonotype with a few counts. The V and J genes are TRBV7-8 and TRBJ2-7; D might be TRBD1 or TRBD2, each matching 5 bases. CDR3 size: 15 residues. V was cut by 4 bases and J by 0 bases, with 13 bases left in between. Germline assignment: CDR1 SGHVS and CDR2 FQNEAQ. Written as DNA, the CDR3 is TGTGCCAGCAGCTCCCCCGGGGCTCCCTCCTACGAGCAGTACTTC. It specifies CASSSPGAPSYEQYF.

This clonotype was seen many times. The rearrangement joins TRBV4-2 to TRBJ2-1, with a tentative D call TRBD2 (6 bases). Germline CDR1 is LGHNA and CDR2 is YNFKEQ. This CDR3 is built from 15 residues. Trimming removed 0 bases at V and 8 bases at J, with 14 bases between. The CDR3 is CASSQDLATADEQFF. DNA for the CDR3: TGTGCCAGCAGCCAAGATCTAGCGACTGCAGATGAGCAGTTCTTC.

This clonotype has only a few counts. One junction end does not reproduce the germline sequence, and a read error may be involved. The chain uses TRBV12-3 or TRBV12-4 and TRBJ1-1; D remains ambiguous. The CDR3 is made up of 15 amino acids. CDR3 amino acids: CASSLVGILNTEALF. The CDR3 DNA is TGTGCCAGCAGCCTTGTAGGGATCTTGAACACTGAAGCTCTCTTT.